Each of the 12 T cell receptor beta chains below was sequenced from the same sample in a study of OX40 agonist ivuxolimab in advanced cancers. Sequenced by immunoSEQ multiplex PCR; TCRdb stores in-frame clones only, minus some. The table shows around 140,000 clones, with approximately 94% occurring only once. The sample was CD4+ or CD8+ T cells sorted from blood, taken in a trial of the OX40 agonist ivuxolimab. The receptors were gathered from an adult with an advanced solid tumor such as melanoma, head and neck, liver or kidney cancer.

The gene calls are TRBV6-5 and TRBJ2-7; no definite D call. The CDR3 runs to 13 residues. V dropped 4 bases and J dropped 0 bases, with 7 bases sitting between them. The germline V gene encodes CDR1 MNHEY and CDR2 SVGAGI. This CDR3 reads CASSSPDSYEQYF. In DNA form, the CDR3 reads TGTGCCAGCAGTTCCCCCGACTCCTACGAGCAGTACTTC.

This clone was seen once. This chain's CDR3 is CASSFRGSGRSDTQYF. The DNA for the CDR3 is TGTGCCAGCAGCTTTCGGGGGAGCGGGAGGAGTGATACGCAGTATTTT. The rearrangement joins TRBV7-9 to TRBJ2-3; 9 bases align to TRBD2. V lost 3 bases to trimming and J lost 6 bases; unmatched junction nucleotides: 10. This CDR3 comprises 16 residues. Germline values: CDR1 SEHNR, CDR2 FQNEAQ (reference sequence).

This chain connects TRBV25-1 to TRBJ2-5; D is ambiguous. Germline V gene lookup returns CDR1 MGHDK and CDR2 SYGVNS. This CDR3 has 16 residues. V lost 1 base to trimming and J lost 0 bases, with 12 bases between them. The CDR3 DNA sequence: TGTGCCAGCAGTGAATTGTCCCGAGTTTACCAAGAGACCCAGTACTTC. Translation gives CASSELSRVYQETQYF.

The CDR3 region is CASSVAGGGFYGYTF. DNA for the CDR3: TGTGCCAGCAGCGTAGCAGGGGGCGGATTCTATGGCTACACCTTC. The rearrangement uses TRBV9 and TRBJ1-2; 8 nucleotides match TRBD1. The CDR3 is 15 residues long. Unmatched junction bases numbered 5, after V lost 0 bases and J lost 4 bases. Germline CDR1 and CDR2: SGDLS and YYNGEE.

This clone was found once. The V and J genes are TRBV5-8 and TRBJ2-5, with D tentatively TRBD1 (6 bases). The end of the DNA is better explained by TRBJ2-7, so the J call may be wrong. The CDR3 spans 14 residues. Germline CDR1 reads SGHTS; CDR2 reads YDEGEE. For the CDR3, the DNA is TGTGCCAGCACCCCACAGGGTTCCTCCTACGAGCAGTACTTC. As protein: CASTPQGSSYEQYF.

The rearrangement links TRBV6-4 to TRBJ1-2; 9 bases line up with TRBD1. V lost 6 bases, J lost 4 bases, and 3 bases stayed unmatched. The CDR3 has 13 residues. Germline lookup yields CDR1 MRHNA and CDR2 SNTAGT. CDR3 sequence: CASRGTGTYGYTF. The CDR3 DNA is TGTGCCAGCAGAGGGACAGGGACCTATGGCTACACCTTC.

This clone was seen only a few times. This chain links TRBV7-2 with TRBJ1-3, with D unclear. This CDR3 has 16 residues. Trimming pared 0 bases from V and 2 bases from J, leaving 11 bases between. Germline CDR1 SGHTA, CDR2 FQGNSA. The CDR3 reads CASSLAGGGPGNTIYF. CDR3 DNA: TGTGCCAGCAGCTTAGCGGGCGGTGGGCCTGGAAACACCATATATTTT.

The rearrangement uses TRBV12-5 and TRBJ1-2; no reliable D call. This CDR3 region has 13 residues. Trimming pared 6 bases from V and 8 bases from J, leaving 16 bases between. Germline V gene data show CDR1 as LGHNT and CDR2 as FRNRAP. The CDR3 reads CASGSLWLVGYTF. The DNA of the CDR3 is TGTGCTAGTGGCAGCCTGTGGCTGGTCGGCTACACCTTC.

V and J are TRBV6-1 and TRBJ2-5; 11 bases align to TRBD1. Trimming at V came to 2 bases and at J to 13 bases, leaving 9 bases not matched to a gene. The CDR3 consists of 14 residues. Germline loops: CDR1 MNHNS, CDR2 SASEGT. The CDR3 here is CASSERDRGLILYF. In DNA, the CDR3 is TGTGCCAGCAGTGAACGGGACAGGGGGTTGATCCTGTACTTC.

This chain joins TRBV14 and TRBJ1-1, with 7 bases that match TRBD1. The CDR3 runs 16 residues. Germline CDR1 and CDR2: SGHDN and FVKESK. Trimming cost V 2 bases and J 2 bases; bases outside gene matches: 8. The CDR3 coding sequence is TGTGCCAGCAGCCAACTAGGAGGGACAGCCAACACTGAAGCTTTCTTT. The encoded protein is CASSQLGGTANTEAFF. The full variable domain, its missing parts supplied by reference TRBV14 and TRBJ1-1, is EAGVTQFPSHSVIEKGQTVTLRCDPISGHDNLYWYRRVMGKEIKFLLHFVKESKQDESGMPNNRFLAERTGGTYSTLKVQPAELEDSGVYFCASSQLGGTANTEAFFGQGTRLTVV.

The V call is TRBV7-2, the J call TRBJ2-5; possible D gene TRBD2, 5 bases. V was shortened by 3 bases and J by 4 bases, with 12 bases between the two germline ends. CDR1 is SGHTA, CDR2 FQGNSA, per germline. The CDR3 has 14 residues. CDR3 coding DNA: TGTGCCAGCAGCTTCGGTGGGAGCGGAGAGACCCAGTACTTC. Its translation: CASSFGGSGETQYF. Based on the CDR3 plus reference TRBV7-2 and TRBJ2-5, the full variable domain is GAGVSQSPSNKVTEKGKDVELRCDPISGHTALYWYRQSLGQGLEFLIYFQGNSAPDKSGLPSDRFSAERTGGSVSTLTIQRTQQEDSAVYLCASSFGGSGETQYFGPGTRLLVL.

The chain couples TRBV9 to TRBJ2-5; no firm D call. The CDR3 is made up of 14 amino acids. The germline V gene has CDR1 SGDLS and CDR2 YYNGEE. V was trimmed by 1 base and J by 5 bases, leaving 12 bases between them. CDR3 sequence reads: CASSVTTNGETQYF. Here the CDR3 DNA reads TGTGCCAGCAGCGTAACCACGAACGGGGAGACCCAGTACTTC.